This section outlines one T cell receptor beta chain sequence together with its context. The antigen is not known. The sample comes from a study of OX40 agonist ivuxolimab in advanced cancers. This table comes from immunoSEQ multiplex PCR, and its TCRdb copy is limited to in-frame clones, with some not included. The profile shows about 64,000 clones, 80% to 85% of them singletons. CDR1 SGHNT and CDR2 YENEEA come from the germline V gene. V shed 5 bases and J 5 bases; nucleotides not matched to a gene: 3. The CDR3 is 13 residues long. Overall study findings and caveats: At 0.1 to 3.0 mg/kg and by week 6, CD4+ and CD8+ T cells in the blood had expanded clonally.

Exclusion applied to patients with autoimmune disease history or systemic immunosuppression. The chain employs TRBV11-3 and TRBJ1-5; 7 bases are a match to TRBD1. The sequencing used CD4+ or CD8+ T cells sorted from blood, collected in a trial of the OX40 agonist ivuxolimab. The clonotype comes from an adult with an advanced solid tumor such as melanoma, head and neck, liver or kidney cancer. CDR3: CASSPTGDQPQHF. CDR3 DNA: TGTGCCAGCAGCCCTACAGGGGATCAGCCCCAGCATTTT.